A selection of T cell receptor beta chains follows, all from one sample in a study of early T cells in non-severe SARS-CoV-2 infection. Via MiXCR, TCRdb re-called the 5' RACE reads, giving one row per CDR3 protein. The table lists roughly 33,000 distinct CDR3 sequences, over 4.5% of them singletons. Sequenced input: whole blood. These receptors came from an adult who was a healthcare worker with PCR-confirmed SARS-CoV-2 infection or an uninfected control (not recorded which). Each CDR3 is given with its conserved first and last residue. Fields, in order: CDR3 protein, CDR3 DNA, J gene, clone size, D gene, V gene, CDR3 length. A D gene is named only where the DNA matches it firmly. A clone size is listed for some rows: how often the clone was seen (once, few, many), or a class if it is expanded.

CASSLQSNEQFF,TGTGCCAGCAGCTTACAGAGCAATGAGCAGTTCTTC,TRBJ2-1,.,.,TRBV7-9,12
CASSPGANGLYNEQFF,TGTGCCAGTAGCCCGGGGGCAAATGGACTTTACAATGAGCAGTTCTTC,TRBJ2-1,many,.,TRBV19,16
CASSLTGYYGYTF,TGTGCCAGCAGCCTTACAGGTTATTATGGCTACACCTTC,TRBJ1-2,.,.,TRBV12-3/TRBV12-4,13
CASSLGQGLATEAFF,TGCGCCAGCAGCTTGGGACAGGGTCTCGCCACTGAAGCTTTCTTT,TRBJ1-1,many,TRBD1,TRBV5-1,15
CSVEGGGISGANVLTF,TGCAGCGTTGAGGGAGGTGGGATCTCCGGGGCCAACGTCCTGACTTTC,TRBJ2-6,many,.,TRBV29-1,16
CASGRDTYNSPLHF,TGTGCCAGCGGCCGGGACACCTATAATTCACCCCTCCACTTT,TRBJ1-6,many,.,TRBV27,14
CASSPREFSETQYF,TGTGCCAGCAGCCCCCGGGAGTTCTCAGAGACCCAGTACTTC,TRBJ2-5,.,.,TRBV11-2,14
CASSGQNYGYTF,TGTGCCAGCAGCGGACAAAACTATGGCTACACCTTC,TRBJ1-2,many,.,TRBV7-9,12
CSAKSITGDKETQYF,TGCAGTGCTAAATCTATAACAGGGGATAAAGAGACCCAGTACTTC,TRBJ2-5,many,TRBD1,TRBV20-1,15
CASSPGTGDYNEQFF,TGTGCCAGCAGCCCGGGGACAGGCGACTACAATGAGCAGTTCTTC,TRBJ2-1,many,TRBD1,TRBV7-9,15
CASSQDHGTDTQYF,TGTGCCAGCAGCCAAGATCACGGGACAGATACGCAGTATTTT,TRBJ2-3,many,.,TRBV3-1,14
CSVGGTGSDQPQHF,TGCAGCGTTGGAGGGACAGGGTCGGATCAGCCCCAGCATTTT,TRBJ1-5,few,TRBD1,TRBV29-1,14
CASSLEGEAEAFF,TGTGCCAGCAGCTTAGAGGGGGAGGCTGAAGCTTTCTTT,TRBJ1-1,many,.,TRBV11-3,13
CASSVPRAQNTEAFF,TGTGCCAGCAGCGTGCCGAGGGCACAAAACACTGAAGCTTTCTTT,TRBJ1-1,.,.,TRBV5-4,15
CASSQASGSGGEQYF,TGCGCCAGCAGCCAAGCTTCAGGGTCAGGGGGCGAGCAGTACTTC,TRBJ2-7,.,TRBD1,TRBV4-3,15
CSGGDTGELFF,TGCAGCGGAGGGGATACCGGGGAGCTGTTTTTT,TRBJ2-2,many,.,TRBV29-1,11
CASSAGQFQPQHF,TGTGCCAGCAGCGCCGGACAGTTTCAGCCCCAGCATTTT,TRBJ1-5,.,.,TRBV12-3/TRBV12-4,13
CASSPLDGGEQYF,TGTGCCAGCAGCCCATTGGACGGCGGCGAGCAGTACTTC,TRBJ2-7,many,.,TRBV7-6,13
CASSTGTDTEAFF,TGTGCCAGCAGCACCGGGACAGACACTGAAGCTTTCTTT,TRBJ1-1,many,TRBD1,TRBV9,13
CASSYSISDKPEKLFF,TGTGCCAGCAGTTACTCGATAAGTGACAAACCTGAAAAACTGTTTTTT,TRBJ1-4,.,.,TRBV6-6,16
CASSHDGANTEAFF,TGCGCCAGCAGCCATGACGGGGCGAACACTGAAGCTTTCTTT,TRBJ1-1,.,.,TRBV5-1,14
CASSPSARDEQYF,TGTGCCAGCTCACCATCGGCAAGGGACGAGCAGTACTTC,TRBJ2-7,few,.,TRBV18,13
CASSLVLGSSYEQYF,TGTGCCAGCAGCTTAGTGCTGGGCAGCTCCTACGAGCAGTACTTC,TRBJ2-7,.,.,TRBV7-2,15
CASSYPPEVQPQHF,TGTGCCAGCAGTTACCCGCCGGAGGTTCAGCCCCAGCATTTT,TRBJ1-5,few,.,TRBV6-6,14
CASSMTPSYEQYF,TGCGCCAGCAGCATGACACCTAGCTACGAGCAGTACTTC,TRBJ2-7,many,.,TRBV5-1,13
CASSPVWDRGGHEQFF,TGTGCCAGCAGTCCCGTTTGGGACAGGGGTGGACATGAGCAGTTCTTC,TRBJ2-1,many,TRBD1,TRBV6-1,16
CASKNPRTGNTEAFF,TGTGCCAGCAAAAACCCCAGGACAGGGAACACTGAAGCTTTCTTT,TRBJ1-1,.,TRBD1,TRBV6-2/TRBV6-3,15
CASSFRGTQYF,TGTGCCAGCAGTTTCCGAGGTACGCAGTATTTT,TRBJ2-3,few,.,TRBV28,11
CASSGGQGFYEQYF,TGTGCCAGCAGTGGGGGACAGGGTTTCTACGAGCAGTACTTC,TRBJ2-7,many,TRBD1,TRBV25-1,14
CASSRIVQYKWSTEAFF,TGTGCCAGCAGCCGGATTGTCCAGTATAAGTGGAGCACTGAAGCTTTCTTT,TRBJ1-1,few,.,TRBV7-9,17
CASSPRSGSQAFF,TGTGCCAGCAGCCCCCGTTCAGGCTCTCAGGCTTTCTTT,TRBJ1-1,.,.,TRBV3-1,13
CAWSGVTFNYGYTF,TGTGCCTGGAGTGGAGTGACTTTTAACTATGGCTACACCTTC,TRBJ1-2,.,.,TRBV30,14
CASSFGLAGGRSTDTQYF,TGCGCCAGCAGCTTCGGACTAGCGGGGGGGCGTAGCACAGATACGCAGTATTTT,TRBJ2-3,few,TRBD2,TRBV5-1,18
CSVEVSYEQYF,TGCAGCGTTGAAGTTAGTTACGAGCAGTACTTC,TRBJ2-7,many,.,TRBV29-1,11
CASSSGAWNQPQHF,TGTGCCAGCAGCTCGGGGGCATGGAATCAGCCCCAGCATTTT,TRBJ1-5,many,.,TRBV7-2,14
CASSRTGGNSPLHF,TGTGCCAGCAGCCGTACAGGGGGGAATTCACCCCTCCACTTT,TRBJ1-6,few,TRBD1,TRBV12-3/TRBV12-4,14
CASSSRTLTGGWDTEAFF,TGTGCCAGCAGCTCGCGAACCCTTACAGGGGGCTGGGACACTGAAGCTTTCTTT,TRBJ1-1,.,TRBD1,TRBV7-9,18
CSVLDRGGNQPQHF,TGCAGTGTACTAGACAGGGGTGGCAATCAGCCCCAGCATTTT,TRBJ1-5,many,TRBD1,TRBV20-1,14
CASSAQSKGTRHF,TGTGCCAGCAGCGCGCAATCGAAGGGTACTAGACATTTT,TRBJ1-5,few,.,TRBV14,13
CASSSPRGFTEAFF,TGTGCCAGCAGCTCCCCTAGAGGTTTCACTGAAGCTTTCTTT,TRBJ1-1,many,.,TRBV7-2,14
CASSEKVLGAVQFF,TGTGCCAGCAGTGAAAAGGTACTGGGAGCGGTGCAGTTCTTC,TRBJ2-1,few,.,TRBV2,14
CSVSRAEDTQYF,TGCAGTGTGAGTAGGGCGGAAGATACGCAGTATTTT,TRBJ2-3,many,.,TRBV20-1,12
CASSYSGTRANTGELFF,TGTGCCAGCAGTTACTCAGGGACTAGGGCGAACACCGGGGAGCTGTTTTTT,TRBJ2-2,few,TRBD2,TRBV6-2/TRBV6-3,17
CASSAGGDRRTDTQYF,TGTGCCAGCAGCGCGGGGGGAGACAGGAGGACAGATACGCAGTATTTT,TRBJ2-3,many,.,TRBV9,16
CASSFVIQNEQFF,TGTGCCAGCAGCTTCGTAATTCAGAATGAGCAGTTCTTC,TRBJ2-1,.,.,TRBV11-2,13